This T cell receptor (beta chain) was recorded in a study of control samples from healthy donors and cancer patients (dated by TCRdb to about 2020). As regards this clone: Its recognized antigen is unknown. No base qualities exist here, and no much larger clone lies one base off it.

The germline V gene (reference sequence) specifies LNHNV as CDR1 and YYDKDF as CDR2. Its CDR3 holds 14 amino acids, cysteine through phenylalanine. Left in the record is the CDR3 DNA by itself, 42 bases read in frame from the first base. From V the trimming removes 5 bases and from J it removes 2 bases, while the gene matches leave 4 bases of the junction unaccounted for. Library construction relied on the immunoSEQ multiplex PCR assay. In TCRdb, the immuneACCESS table is reduced to in-frame sequences with V and J assigned. These tables do not hold every clone; where another copy was compared, an unresolved V gene accounts for under half, and the others remain unexplained. The sample contains some 130,000 clones, about 92% of them found a single time. The top ten clonotypes cover about 2.2% of the sample.

The sequence came from a woman aged 50 to 65 in good health. This chain is built from TRBV15 and TRBJ2-5; 8 junctional bases match TRBD1. The sample taken for sequencing was blood. The DNA reads TGTGCCACCAGCCAAGACAGGGGTCAAGAGACCCAGTACTTC. Protein translation: CATSQDRGQETQYF. This CDR3, with the reference TRBV15 and TRBJ2-5 proteins standing in past its ends, gives the full variable domain DAMVIQNPRYQVTQFGKPVTLSCSQTLNHNVMYWYQQKSSQAPKLLFHYYDKDFNNEADTPDNFQSRRPNTSFCFLDIRSPGLGDTAMYLCATSQDRGQETQYFGPGTRLLVL.